The next 24 T cell receptor beta chains were all read from a single sample in a study of T cell changes during pregnancy in multiple sclerosis. This table comes from immunoSEQ multiplex PCR, and its TCRdb copy is limited to in-frame clones, with some not included. The sample holds about 20,000 clones, more than 85% seen once. The sequencing here drew on CD8+ T cells from peripheral blood mononuclear cells, taken after pregnancy. The receptors were gathered from a female donor in good health, enrolled as a control in a pregnancy study.

The V and J genes are TRBV6-1 and TRBJ1-2; D gene unclear. CDR3 size: 14 residues. CDR1 MNHNS and CDR2 SASEGT come from the germline V gene. V was trimmed by 2 bases and J by 4 bases, leaving 11 bases between them. This CDR3 is CASSETSEVYGYTF. CDR3 in DNA: TGTGCCAGCAGTGAAACATCAGAGGTCTATGGCTACACCTTC.

This clone turned up a few times. The chain carries TRBV6-1 and TRBJ2-1, with D tentatively TRBD2 (7 bases). From germline, CDR1 is MNHNS and CDR2 SASEGT. The CDR3 has 14 amino acids. V was pared by 8 bases and J by 5 bases, with 16 bases between. CDR3 nucleotides: TGTGCCAGCCTGAGGGGGGGTACCAACAATGAGCAGTTCTTC. It yields the protein CASLRGGTNNEQFF.

This clone was observed a single time. The CDR3 bases are TGTGCCAGCAGCGTAGCAGGGGATGAGCAGTTCTTC. Protein sequence: CASSVAGDEQFF. The genes are TRBV9 and TRBJ2-1; perhaps TRBD1 as D (6 bases). V shed 0 bases and J shed 8 bases, with 6 bases lying between them. The germline CDR1 and CDR2 sequences are SGDLS and YYNGEE. CDR3 length equals 12 residues. Based on the CDR3 plus reference TRBV9 and TRBJ2-1, the full variable domain is DSGVTQTPKHLITATGQRVTLRCSPRSGDLSVYWYQQSLDQGLQFLIQYYNGEERAKGNILERFSAQQFPDLHSELNLSSLELGDSALYFCASSVAGDEQFFGPGTRLTVL.

This rearrangement joins TRBV7-7 to TRBJ2-2; 8 bases line up with TRBD1. Germline loops: CDR1 SSHAT, CDR2 FNYEAQ (reference sequence). V lost 5 bases, J lost 0 bases, and 2 bases stayed unmatched. CDR3 length: 15 amino acids. CDR3 sequence: CASSHRGSNTGELFF. CDR3 nucleotides: TGTGCCAGCAGCCACAGGGGGTCGAACACCGGGGAGCTGTTTTTT.

This chain uses TRBV9 with TRBJ2-1; a possible D gene is TRBD1 (5 bases). CDR1 and CDR2 (germline): SGDLS, YYNGEE. This CDR3 contains 16 residues. V lost 4 bases, J lost 3 bases, and 17 bases lay in between. The CDR3 DNA sequence: TGTGCCAGCAGCTCTAGGGGCCCGGCGAGCTACAATGAGCAGTTCTTC. This sequence encodes CASSSRGPASYNEQFF.

The gene calls are TRBV7-8 and TRBJ1-2; 7 bases align to TRBD1. Trimming took 2 bases from V and 1 from J; bases not matched to a gene: 4. The length of the CDR3 is 15 residues. Germline V lookup: CDR1 SGHVS, CDR2 FQNEAQ. CDR3 nucleotides: TGTGCCAGCAGCTTAAGAACAGGGGATAACTATGGCTACACCTTC. Protein: CASSLRTGDNYGYTF.

This rearrangement joins TRBV7-8 to TRBJ2-2; a possible D gene is TRBD2 (5 bases). The V end was cut by 0 bases, the J end by 5 bases, with 13 bases between. This CDR3 has 16 amino acids. CDR1 is SGHVS and CDR2 is FQNEAQ in the germline V gene. The CDR3 sequence: CASSLASGYQTGELFF. The DNA of the CDR3 is TGTGCCAGCAGCTTAGCGTCGGGATACCAAACCGGGGAGCTGTTTTTT.

This sequence joins TRBV29-1 and TRBJ2-1; a possible D gene is TRBD2 (5 bases). Germline loops: CDR1 SQVTM, CDR2 ANQGSEA. The CDR3 totals 14 residues. V was shortened by 4 bases and J by 4 bases, with 14 bases between the two germline ends. Written as DNA, the CDR3 is TGCAGCGTTGTTGTCGGGATGGGATACAATGAGCAGTTCTTC. Its protein is CSVVVGMGYNEQFF.

The rearrangement joins TRBV15 to TRBJ2-7; perhaps TRBD1 as D (5 bases). Germline V gives CDR1 LNHNV, CDR2 YYDKDF (reference sequence). The CDR3 contains 15 residues. Trimming stripped 1 base from V and 5 bases from J, with 15 bases between. The DNA for the CDR3 is TGTGCCACCAGCAGAGGAAGTAATGGGGCCCACGAGCAGTACTTC. Its translation is CATSRGSNGAHEQYF.

J is TRBJ1-2 and V is TRBV13; D is unclear. V shed 5 bases and J shed 2 bases, with 18 bases lying between them. Germline V gene sequence: CDR1 PRHDT, CDR2 FYEKMQ (reference sequence). This CDR3 contains 16 residues. As DNA, the CDR3 is TGTGCCAGCAGCACAGAGATGACGGCGACAAACTATGGCTACACCTTC. Amino acid sequence: CASSTEMTATNYGYTF.

The rearrangement links TRBV5-1 to TRBJ2-1, with TRBD2 as a possible D gene (6 bases). V lost 3 bases to trimming and J lost 3 bases, with 13 bases between them. Germline lookup yields CDR1 SGHRS and CDR2 YFSETQ. The CDR3 contains 15 residues. The CDR3 nucleotides are TGCGCCAGCAGCTCTCCGGGACTTGACTACAATGAGCAGTTCTTC. Its translation is CASSSPGLDYNEQFF.

The rearrangement joins TRBV27 to TRBJ1-5; 8 bases match TRBD1. Unmatched junction bases numbered 9, after V lost 8 bases and J lost 6 bases. The CDR3 has 14 amino acids. CDR1 and CDR2 (germline): MNHEY, SMNVEV (reference sequence). The DNA for the CDR3 is TGTGCCAGCCAACCTACGACAGGGGTTCAGCCCCAGCATTTT. Residues: CASQPTTGVQPQHF.

J is TRBJ1-1 and V is TRBV12-5; D possibly corresponds to TRBD1 (5 bases). Germline V CDR1 and CDR2: LGHNT, FRNRAP. V shed 7 bases and J shed 4 bases, with 13 bases lying between them. The CDR3 sequence is 13 residues long. CDR3 region: CASAPGTGTEAFF. The CDR3 nucleotides read TGTGCTAGTGCCCCCGGGACTGGCACTGAAGCTTTCTTT.

This clone was counted a single time. This chain uses TRBV5-6 with TRBJ1-5; D is possibly TRBD1 (6 bases). This CDR3 has 13 amino acids. In germline, CDR1 is SGHDT, CDR2 YYEEEE. Trimming cost V 2 bases and J 4 bases, with 7 bases left between them. The CDR3, as DNA: TGTGCCAGCAGCTTTACAGGGAATCAGCCCCAGCATTTT. Amino acids: CASSFTGNQPQHF.

This clone came up once. The chain links TRBV5-5 to TRBJ2-7; D unclear. The germline gives CDR1 SGHKS, CDR2 YYEKEE (reference sequence). CDR3 length: 16 amino acids. Trimming cost V 2 bases and J 1 base, with 16 bases left between them. CDR3 nucleotide sequence: TGTGCCAGCAGCTTACCGAGCGAGGCTAGTTCCTACGAGCAGTACTTC. Its translation is CASSLPSEASSYEQYF.

This chain links TRBV6-1 with TRBJ2-3, with 9 positions matching TRBD2. With 1 base clipped from V and 4 bases from J, the junction kept 3 bases outside the gene matches. The germline V gene has CDR1 MNHNS and CDR2 SASEGT. The CDR3 sequence is 15 residues long. CDR3 nucleotides: TGTGCCAGCAGTGAAGGGCGGGGGGGGGCAGATACGCAGTATTTT. It translates to CASSEGRGGADTQYF.

The chain is built from TRBV7-8 and TRBJ2-2; D gene unclear. Trimming cost V 3 bases and J 4 bases, with 15 bases left between them. Germline V gene data show CDR1 as SGHVS and CDR2 as FQNEAQ. This CDR3 has 16 residues. Here the CDR3 reads CASSFGDVPGTGELFF. The CDR3 bases are TGTGCCAGCAGCTTCGGCGACGTCCCGGGCACCGGGGAGCTGTTTTTT.

Here the CDR3 reads CASSLVVGTAGNTIYF. The CDR3 DNA reads TGCGCCAGCAGCTTGGTAGTAGGGACAGCTGGAAACACCATATATTTT. The chain recombines TRBV5-1 with TRBJ1-3, with 7 nucleotides matching TRBD1. Germline values: CDR1 SGHRS, CDR2 YFSETQ. J lost 2 bases, V lost 0 bases, and 5 bases had no gene match. The CDR3 runs 16 residues.

The rearrangement links TRBV15 to TRBJ2-5, with 9 bases matching TRBD2. The CDR3 covers 12 residues. Germline V CDR1 and CDR2: LNHNV, YYDKDF (reference sequence). V lost 9 bases and J lost 4; bases outside the gene matches: 3. CDR3 bases: TGTGCCACGGGACTAGCCCCAGAGACCCAGTACTTC. It is translated as CATGLAPETQYF.

The chain uses TRBV6-5 and TRBJ2-2, with D possibly TRBD1 on 5 matching bases. V was pared by 2 bases and J by 5 bases, with 9 bases between. Germline assignment: CDR1 MNHEY and CDR2 SVGAGI. This CDR3 has 14 residues. In DNA form, the CDR3 reads TGTGCCAGCAGTTACCAGGGATTTACCGGGGAGCTGTTTTTT. This encodes CASSYQGFTGELFF.

V and J are TRBV15 and TRBJ2-5; D might be TRBD1 (5 bases). Germline V gene sequence: CDR1 LNHNV, CDR2 YYDKDF (reference sequence). Trimming removed 0 bases at V and 2 bases at J, with 10 bases between. The CDR3 has 15 residues. The CDR3 coding sequence is TGTGCCACCAGCAGAGATGGGGCGAATCAAGAGACCCAGTACTTC. The encoded protein is CATSRDGANQETQYF.

This chain uses TRBV30 with TRBJ2-7; D perhaps matches TRBD2 (7 bases). CDR3 size: 13 residues. The germline V and J ends were trimmed by 2 bases and 2 bases, with 10 bases remaining between them. Germline V CDR1 and CDR2: GTSNPN, SVGIG (reference sequence). CDR3 sequence: CAWSRGGAYEQYF. The CDR3 DNA reads TGTGCCTGGAGTAGGGGGGGCGCCTACGAGCAGTACTTC.

The V call is TRBV27, the J call TRBJ1-6; a possible D gene is TRBD1 (6 bases). The V end was cut by 3 bases, the J end by 9 bases, with 21 bases between. This CDR3 is 17 amino acids long. Germline CDR1 MNHEY, CDR2 SMNVEV (reference sequence). CDR3: CASSLVTEFRGASPLHF. The CDR3 DNA follows: TGTGCCAGCAGTTTGGTTACGGAATTCCGGGGGGCTTCACCCCTCCACTTT.

This chain's CDR3 is CASSLGLAGETDTQYF. The CDR3 DNA sequence: TGTGCCAGCAGCTTGGGGCTAGCGGGGGAGACAGATACGCAGTATTTT. J is TRBJ2-3 and V is TRBV5-6, with TRBD2 matching 10 bases. V lost 0 bases to trimming and J lost 3 bases; unmatched junction nucleotides: 4. The CDR3 is 16 amino acids. CDR1 and CDR2 (germline): SGHDT, YYEEEE.